What follows describes a single T cell receptor beta chain. This specimen comes from a study of identical twins. Each CDR3 protein is one row after TCRdb ran MiXCR on the 5' RACE reads. The table shows some 1,700,000 distinct CDR3 sequences, with 32% occurring only once. Trimming took off 4 bases at V and 0 bases at J, with 9 bases between the two ends. Germline V gene data show CDR1 as ENHRY and CDR2 as SYGVKD. The CDR3 has 15 residues. The source material was cord blood. This rearrangement joins TRBV10-3 to TRBJ2-2; possibly TRBD1 for D (6 bases). The sequence was collected from a newborn girl in good health. For the CDR3, the DNA is TGTGCCATCAGTGGGGGACACCCGAACACCGGGGAGCTGTTTTTT. Translating it yields CAISGGHPNTGELFF.